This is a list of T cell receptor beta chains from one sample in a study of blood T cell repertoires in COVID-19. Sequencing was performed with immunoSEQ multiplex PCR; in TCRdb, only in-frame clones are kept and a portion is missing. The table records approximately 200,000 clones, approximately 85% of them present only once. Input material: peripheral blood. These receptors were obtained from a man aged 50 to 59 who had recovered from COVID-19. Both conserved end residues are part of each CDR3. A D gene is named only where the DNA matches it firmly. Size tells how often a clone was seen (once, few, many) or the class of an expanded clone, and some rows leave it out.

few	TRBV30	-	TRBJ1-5	TGTGCCTGGAGTGAATGGGGGCGGGATCAGCCCCAGCATTTT	CAWSEWGRDQPQHF
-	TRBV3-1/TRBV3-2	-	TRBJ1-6	TGTGCCAGCAGCCCGAGAGGGTATGGGTCACCCCTCCACTTT	CASSPRGYGSPLHF
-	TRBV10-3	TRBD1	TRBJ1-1	TGTGCCATCAGTACAGGGGTCTTCACTGAAGCTTTCTTT	CAISTGVFTEAFF
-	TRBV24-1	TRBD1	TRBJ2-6	TGTGCCACCAGTGATCCCTCGGGGACAGGATTAAGCTCTGGGGCCAACGTCCTGACTTTC	CATSDPSGTGLSSGANVLTF
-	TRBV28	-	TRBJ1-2	TGTGCCAGCAAGGGAATCGGGGGTAGTGGCTACACCTTC	CASKGIGGSGYTF
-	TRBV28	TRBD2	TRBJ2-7	TGTGCCAGCAGTATCAAACTCAGCGGGAGATGGCGCGAGCAGTACTTC	CASSIKLSGRWREQYF
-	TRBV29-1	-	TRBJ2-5	TGCAGCGTTGGTTCAGGGTTCGCGACCCAGTACTTC	CSVGSGFATQYF
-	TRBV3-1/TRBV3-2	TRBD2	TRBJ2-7	TGTGCCAGCAGCCGACTAGCGGGAGAATATGAGCAGTACTTC	CASSRLAGEYEQYF
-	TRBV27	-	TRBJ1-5	TGTGCCAGCAGTTTATCGAATCGGGGGGGACAGCCCCAGCATTTT	CASSLSNRGGQPQHF
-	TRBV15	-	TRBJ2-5	TGTGCCACCAGCTCGCCCTGGGGGCTATACGAGACCCAGTACTTC	CATSSPWGLYETQYF
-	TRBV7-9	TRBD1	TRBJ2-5	TGTGCCAGCAGCCAGATCAGGGGGCCCTCAGAGACCCAGTACTTC	CASSQIRGPSETQYF
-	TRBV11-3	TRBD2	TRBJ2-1	TGTGCCAGCAGCTTAGACGGACTAGCGAGCAATGAGCAGTTCTTC	CASSLDGLASNEQFF
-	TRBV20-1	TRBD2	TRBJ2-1	TGCAGTGCTAGTTCCCGACTAGCGGGAACTTACAATGAGCAGTTCTTC	CSASSRLAGTYNEQFF
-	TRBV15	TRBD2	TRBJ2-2	TGTGCCACCAGCAGAGATACGGCTAGCGGAAGGGTAAACACCGGGGAGCTGTTTTTT	CATSRDTASGRVNTGELFF
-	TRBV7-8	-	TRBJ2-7	TGTGCCAGCAGCTTAAGCGGCGGACTGTACGAGCAGTACTTC	CASSLSGGLYEQYF
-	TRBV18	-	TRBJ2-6	TGTGCCAGCTCACCACTCCAGGGAAGATCACCCTCTGGGGCCAACGTCCTGACTTTC	CASSPLQGRSPSGANVLTF
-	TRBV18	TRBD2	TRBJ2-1	TGTGCCAGCTCACCACCCGGGCTAGCGGGAGGTTACAATGAGCAGTTCTTC	CASSPPGLAGGYNEQFF
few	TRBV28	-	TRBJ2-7	TGTGCCAGCAGTTTGCTAGTTGGCTACGAGCAGTACTTC	CASSLLVGYEQYF
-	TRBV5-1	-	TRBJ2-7	TGCGCCAGCAGCCCGCGGGTAGGGGGTATCCACGAGCAGTACTTC	CASSPRVGGIHEQYF
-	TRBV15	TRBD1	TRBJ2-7	TGTGCCACCAGCAGCCCCAGGGGGCGAAACGAGCAGTACTTC	CATSSPRGRNEQYF
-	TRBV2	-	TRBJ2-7	TGTGCCAGCAGTGTAACCCTACCCCGGGACGAGCAGTACTTC	CASSVTLPRDEQYF
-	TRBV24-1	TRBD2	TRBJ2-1	TGTGCCACCAGTGATCCCAGCGGGAGCTCCTACAATGAGCAGTTCTTC	CATSDPSGSSYNEQFF
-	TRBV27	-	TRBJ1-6	TGTGCCAGCACTGGGTGGGGAGGTTATAATTCACCCCTCCACTTT	CASTGWGGYNSPLHF
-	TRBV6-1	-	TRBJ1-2	TGTGCCAGCAGTGAAGCCCGGACAGACAACTATGGCTACACCTTC	CASSEARTDNYGYTF